This T cell receptor beta chain was sequenced for a study of cytomegalovirus exposure and HLA in healthy donors. The study's findings and limits: Associated with cytomegalovirus, according to the listing, were some 180 TCR beta chains.

The donors were part of the validation cohort of around 110 subjects. That cohort was separate from the first cohort, which comprised 500 to 850 subjects. Per the germline V gene, CDR1 is KGHSH and CDR2 is LQKENI. The CDR3 runs 17 residues. Trimming cost V 1 base and J 1 base, with 16 bases left between them. Worth noting for this clone: Its antigen is currently unknown.

Sequenced by immunoSEQ multiplex PCR; TCRdb stores in-frame clones only, minus some. The sample lists fewer than 100,000 clones; approximately 91% were seen once. This TCR was recovered from a man aged 25-45 years in good health and CMV-seronegative. The sample consisted of PBMCs. The chain employs TRBV18 and TRBJ1-1; D call uncertain. The CDR3 nucleotides are TGTGCCAGCTCACCACTCCTACGTAAGAGGGCGAACACTGAAGCTTTCTTT. Translation: CASSPLLRKRANTEAFF.